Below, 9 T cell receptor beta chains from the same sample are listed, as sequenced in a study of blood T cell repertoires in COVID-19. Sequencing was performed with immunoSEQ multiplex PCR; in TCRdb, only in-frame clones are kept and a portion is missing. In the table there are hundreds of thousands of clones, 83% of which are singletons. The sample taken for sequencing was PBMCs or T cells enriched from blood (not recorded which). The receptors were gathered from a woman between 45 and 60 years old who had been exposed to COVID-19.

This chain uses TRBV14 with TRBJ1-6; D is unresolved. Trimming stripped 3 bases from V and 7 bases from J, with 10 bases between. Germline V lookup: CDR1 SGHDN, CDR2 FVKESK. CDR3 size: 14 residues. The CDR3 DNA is TGTGCCAGCAGCCAGTCAGCTAGGAATTCACCCCTCCACTTT. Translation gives CASSQSARNSPLHF.

The CDR3: CASSLAQGNQPQHF. In DNA, the CDR3 is TGTGCCAGCAGTTTAGCACAGGGGAATCAGCCCCAGCATTTT. The rearrangement joins TRBV27 to TRBJ1-5; TRBD1 matches at 7 bases. Germline CDR1 is MNHEY and CDR2 is SMNVEV (reference sequence). CDR3 size: 14 residues. The junction had 2 bases not matched to a gene; V was cut back by 2 bases and J by 4 bases.

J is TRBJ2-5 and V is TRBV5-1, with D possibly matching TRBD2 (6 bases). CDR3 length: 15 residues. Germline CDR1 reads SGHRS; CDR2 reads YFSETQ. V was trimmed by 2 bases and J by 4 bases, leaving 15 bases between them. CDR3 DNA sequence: TGCGCCAGCAGCTTCGGGTCCGTCGGGGGAGAGACCCAGTACTTC. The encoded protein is CASSFGSVGGETQYF.

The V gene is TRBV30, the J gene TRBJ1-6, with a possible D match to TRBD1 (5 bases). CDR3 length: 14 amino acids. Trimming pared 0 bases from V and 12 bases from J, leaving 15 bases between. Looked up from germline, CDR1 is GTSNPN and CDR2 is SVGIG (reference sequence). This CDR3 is CAWSVRQGVLPLHF. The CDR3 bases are TGTGCCTGGAGTGTACGGCAGGGCGTCTTACCCCTCCACTTT.

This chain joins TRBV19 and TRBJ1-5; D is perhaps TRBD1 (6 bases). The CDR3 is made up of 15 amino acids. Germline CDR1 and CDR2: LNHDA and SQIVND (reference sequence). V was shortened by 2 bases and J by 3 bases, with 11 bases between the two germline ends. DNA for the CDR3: TGTGCCAGTAGTATACAGGGGCCCCACAATCAGCCCCAGCATTTT. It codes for CASSIQGPHNQPQHF.

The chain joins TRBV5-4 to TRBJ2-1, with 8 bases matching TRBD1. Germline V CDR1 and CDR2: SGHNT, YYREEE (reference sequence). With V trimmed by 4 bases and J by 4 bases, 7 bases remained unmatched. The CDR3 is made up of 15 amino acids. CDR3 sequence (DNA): TGTGCCAGCAGCGGGGCCAGGGGGCGTTACAATGAGCAGTTCTTC. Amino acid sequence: CASSGARGRYNEQFF. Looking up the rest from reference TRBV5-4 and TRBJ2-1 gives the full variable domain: ETGVTQSPTHLIKTRGQQVTLRCSSQSGHNTVSWYQQALGQGPQFIFQYYREEENGRGNFPPRFSGLQFPNYSSELNVNALELDDSALYLCASSGARGRYNEQFFGPGTRLTVL.

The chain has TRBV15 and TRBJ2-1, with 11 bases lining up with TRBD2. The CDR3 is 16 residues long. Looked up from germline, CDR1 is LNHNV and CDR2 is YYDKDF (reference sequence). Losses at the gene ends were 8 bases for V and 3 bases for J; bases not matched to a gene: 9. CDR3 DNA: TGTGCCACCTCAGTCACTAGCGGGGGTGTCTACAATGAGCAGTTCTTC. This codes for CATSVTSGGVYNEQFF.

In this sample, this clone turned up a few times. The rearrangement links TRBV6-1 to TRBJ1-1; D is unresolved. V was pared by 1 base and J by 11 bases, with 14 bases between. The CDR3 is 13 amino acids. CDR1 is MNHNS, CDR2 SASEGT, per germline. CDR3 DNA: TGTGCCAGCAGTGAAGAAATCCACGGTCTCGCTTTCTTT. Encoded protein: CASSEEIHGLAFF.

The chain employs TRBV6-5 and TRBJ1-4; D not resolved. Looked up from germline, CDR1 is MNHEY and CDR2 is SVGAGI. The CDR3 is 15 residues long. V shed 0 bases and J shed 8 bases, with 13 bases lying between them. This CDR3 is CASSYSRGSGEKLFF. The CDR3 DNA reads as TGTGCCAGCAGTTACTCTCGGGGATCTGGGGAAAAACTGTTTTTT.